Below are 3 T cell receptor beta chains sequenced from a single sample in a study of T-cell memory formation after mild COVID-19. TCRdb passed the 5' RACE reads through MiXCR, listing each CDR3 protein once. The sample comprises around 300,000 distinct CDR3 sequences, just under 20% of which are singletons, and 20% to 25% rests with the top ten. Sequencing was done on a sample of PBMCs or a T cell subset sorted from them (not recorded which). These receptors all come from a man aged 18 to 29 who had mild COVID-19 (a few samples of this study predate the infection). Cell type and time point are not known.

This sequence joins TRBV10-3 and TRBJ1-1; 7 bases fit TRBD1. There are 13 residues in the CDR3. V dropped 6 bases and J dropped 3; count of bases not matched to a gene: 4. Germline CDR1 ENHRY, CDR2 SYGVKD. CDR3 nucleotides: TGTGCCATCAGAGAAACAGGGGACACTGAAGCTTTCTTT. Protein sequence: CAIRETGDTEAFF.

This clonotype was found a few times. This chain links TRBV11-2 with TRBJ2-5, with D uncertain. There are 13 residues in the CDR3. V was pared by 3 bases and J by 6 bases, with 11 bases between. CDR1 SGHAT and CDR2 FQNNGV come from the germline V gene. The CDR3 nucleotides read TGTGCCAGCAGCTTCCGGGCAGCAAAGACCCAGTACTTC. Translation gives CASSFRAAKTQYF.

The chain has TRBV3-1 and TRBJ2-1; 8 bases align to TRBD1. The CDR3 is made up of 12 amino acids. The V and J ends lost 5 bases and 9 bases, in that order; junction bases with no gene match: 3. The germline V gene encodes CDR1 LGHDT and CDR2 YNNKEL (reference sequence). The CDR3 sequence: CASSSQGVEQFF. CDR3 bases: TGTGCCAGCAGCTCACAGGGGGTTGAGCAGTTCTTC.